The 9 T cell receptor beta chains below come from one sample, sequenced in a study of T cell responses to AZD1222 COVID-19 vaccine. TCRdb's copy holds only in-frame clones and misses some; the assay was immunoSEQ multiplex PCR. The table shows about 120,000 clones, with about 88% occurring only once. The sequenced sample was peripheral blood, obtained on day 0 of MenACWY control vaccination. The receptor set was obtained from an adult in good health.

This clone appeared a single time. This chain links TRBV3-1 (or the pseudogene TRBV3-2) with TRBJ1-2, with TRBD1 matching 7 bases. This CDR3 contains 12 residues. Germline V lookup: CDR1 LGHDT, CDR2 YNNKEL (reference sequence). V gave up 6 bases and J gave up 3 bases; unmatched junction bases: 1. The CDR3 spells CASRTGYYGYTF. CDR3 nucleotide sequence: TGTGCCAGCAGGACAGGGTACTATGGCTACACCTTC.

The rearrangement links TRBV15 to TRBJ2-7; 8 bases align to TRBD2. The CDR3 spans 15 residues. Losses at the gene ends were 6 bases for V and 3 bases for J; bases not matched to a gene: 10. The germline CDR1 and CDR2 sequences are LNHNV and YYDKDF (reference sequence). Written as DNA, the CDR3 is TGTGCCACCAGTCCCTCCGGGGGGGGAAGCTACGAGCAGTACTTC. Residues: CATSPSGGGSYEQYF.

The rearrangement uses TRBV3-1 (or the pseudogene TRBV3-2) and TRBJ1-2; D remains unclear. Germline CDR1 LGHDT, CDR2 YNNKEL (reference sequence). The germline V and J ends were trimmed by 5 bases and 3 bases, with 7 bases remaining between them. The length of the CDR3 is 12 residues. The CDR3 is CASSYRDYGYTF. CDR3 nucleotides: TGTGCCAGCAGCTACCGTGACTATGGCTACACCTTC.

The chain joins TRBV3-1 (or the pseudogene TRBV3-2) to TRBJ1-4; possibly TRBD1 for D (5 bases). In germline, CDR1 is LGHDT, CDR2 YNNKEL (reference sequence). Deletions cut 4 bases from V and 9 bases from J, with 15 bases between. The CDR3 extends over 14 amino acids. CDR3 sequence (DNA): TGTGCCAGCAGCCGGGGCGCACTCACCAAAAAACTGTTTTTT. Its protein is CASSRGALTKKLFF.

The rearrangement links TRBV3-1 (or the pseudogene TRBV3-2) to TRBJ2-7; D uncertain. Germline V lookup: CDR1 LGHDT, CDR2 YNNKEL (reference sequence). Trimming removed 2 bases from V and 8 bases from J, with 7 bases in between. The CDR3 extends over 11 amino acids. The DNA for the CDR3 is TGTGCCAGCAGCCAACAGGCCCAGCAGTACTTC. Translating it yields CASSQQAQQYF.

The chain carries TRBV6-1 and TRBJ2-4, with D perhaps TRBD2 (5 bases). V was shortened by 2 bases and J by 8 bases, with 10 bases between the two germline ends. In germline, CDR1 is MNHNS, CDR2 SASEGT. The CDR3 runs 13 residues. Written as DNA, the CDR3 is TGTGCCAGCAGTGAAAGGGAGACGGACATTCAGTACTTC. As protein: CASSERETDIQYF.

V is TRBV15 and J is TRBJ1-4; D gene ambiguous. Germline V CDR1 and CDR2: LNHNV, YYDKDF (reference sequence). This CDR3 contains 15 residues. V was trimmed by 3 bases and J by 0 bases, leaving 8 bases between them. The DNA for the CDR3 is TGTGCCACCAGCAGGGTAGACACAACTAATGAAAAACTGTTTTTT. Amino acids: CATSRVDTTNEKLFF. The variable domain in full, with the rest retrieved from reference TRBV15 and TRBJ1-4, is DAMVIQNPRYQVTQFGKPVTLSCSQTLNHNVMYWYQQKSSQAPKLLFHYYDKDFNNEADTPDNFQSRRPNTSFCFLDIRSPGLGDTAMYLCATSRVDTTNEKLFFGSGTQLSVL.

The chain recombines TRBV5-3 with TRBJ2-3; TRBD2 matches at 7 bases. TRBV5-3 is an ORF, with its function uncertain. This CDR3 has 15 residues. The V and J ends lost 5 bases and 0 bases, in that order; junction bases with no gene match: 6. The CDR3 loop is CARSSLAASTDTQYF. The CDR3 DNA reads TGTGCCAGAAGTTCTCTAGCGGCTAGCACAGATACGCAGTATTTT.

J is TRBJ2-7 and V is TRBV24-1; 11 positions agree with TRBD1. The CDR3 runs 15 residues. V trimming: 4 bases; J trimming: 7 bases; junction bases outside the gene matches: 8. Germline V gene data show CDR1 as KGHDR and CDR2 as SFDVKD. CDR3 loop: CATSEAGTGGKEQYF. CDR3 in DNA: TGTGCCACCAGTGAGGCCGGGACAGGGGGTAAAGAGCAGTACTTC.